A selection of T cell receptor beta chains follows, all from one sample in a study of OX40 agonist ivuxolimab in advanced cancers. Data came from immunoSEQ multiplex PCR; TCRdb stores just in-frame clones and leaves some out. The data contain approximately 79,000 clones, about 90% of them seen just once; the ten biggest clones take up about 0.5%. The input for sequencing was CD4+ or CD8+ T cells sorted from blood, taken in a trial of the OX40 agonist ivuxolimab. The receptors originated from an adult with an advanced solid tumor such as melanoma, head and neck, liver or kidney cancer. Each CDR3 is given with its conserved first and last residue. A D gene is named only where the DNA matches it firmly.

v_gene: TRBV5-6
d_gene: .
CDR3aa: CASSFPVGTDTQYF

v_gene: TRBV27
d_gene: TRBD1
CDR3aa: CASAGGGYSNQPQHF

v_gene: TRBV13
d_gene: .
CDR3aa: CASSLGGRLNTEAFF

v_gene: TRBV28
d_gene: .
CDR3aa: CASSLQRTPETQYF

v_gene: TRBV1
d_gene: .
CDR3aa: CTSSQGGGQDFHSNQPQHF

v_gene: TRBV11-2
d_gene: .
CDR3aa: CASSFSGDYGYTF

v_gene: TRBV6-5
d_gene: .
CDR3aa: CASRSGEFGYTF

v_gene: TRBV5-1
d_gene: TRBD2
CDR3aa: CASSLSGLAGGREQYF

v_gene: TRBV27
d_gene: .
CDR3aa: CASTTADWSEQYF

v_gene: TRBV6-5
d_gene: TRBD1
CDR3aa: CASSDPTGGGEQYF

v_gene: TRBV19
d_gene: TRBD1
CDR3aa: CASSGYRGQGSTDTQYF

v_gene: TRBV9
d_gene: TRBD2
CDR3aa: CASSETSGTYNEQFF

v_gene: TRBV6-5
d_gene: .
CDR3aa: CASSDRYEQFF

v_gene: TRBV2
d_gene: .
CDR3aa: CASNFLGKGEQYF

v_gene: TRBV5-1
d_gene: .
CDR3aa: CASSLNRDGYTF

v_gene: TRBV30
d_gene: .
CDR3aa: CAWSVGSLDTGELFF

v_gene: TRBV12-5
d_gene: TRBD1
CDR3aa: CASANTTGQGPYSNQPQHF